A selection of T cell receptor beta chains follows, all from one sample in a study of T cell responses to AZD1222 COVID-19 vaccine. Repertoires were generated with immunoSEQ multiplex PCR, while TCRdb's copy carries only in-frame clones and drops some. Of over 85,000 clones detected, around 94% appear once; the ten largest clones hold roughly 13%. The sample here was peripheral blood, taken on day 0 of AZD1222 vaccination. The receptors were sampled from an adult in good health. The CDR3 runs from the conserved cysteine through the conserved F or W. A D gene is named only where the DNA matches it firmly. A clone size is listed for some rows: how often the clone was seen (once, few, many), or a class if it is expanded.

TRBJ1-1,.,TRBV10-3,.,TGTGCCATCAGTGAGAAAACGTTGAACACTGAAGCTTTCTTT,CAISEKTLNTEAFF
TRBJ1-1,.,TRBV6-1,few,TGTGCCAGCAGTGAAGTCTACAGGAACACTGAAGCTTTCTTT,CASSEVYRNTEAFF
TRBJ2-2,TRBD1,TRBV5-6,.,TGTGCCAGCAGCTACAGGGGGCACGGCGGGGAGCTGTTTTTT,CASSYRGHGGELFF
TRBJ2-2,TRBD1,TRBV7-9,.,TGTGCCAGCAGCGTGACAGGGGGAGGCACCGGGGAGCTGTTTTTT,CASSVTGGGTGELFF
TRBJ2-7,TRBD1,TRBV27,.,TGTGCCAGCAGTTTCCTACAGGGGTACGAGCAGTACTTC,CASSFLQGYEQYF
TRBJ1-5,TRBD1,TRBV24-1,once,TGTGCCACCCAACAGGGGACAAGCAATCAGCCCCAGCATTTT,CATQQGTSNQPQHF
TRBJ2-7,TRBD2,TRBV5-1,.,TGCGCCAGCAGCTTGGTAGAGGGGACTAGCGGGGGGTACTACGAGCAGTACTTC,CASSLVEGTSGGYYEQYF
TRBJ2-1,.,TRBV6-4,.,TGTGCCAGCAGTGACTCGGAGAAATCCTACAATGAGCAGTTCTTC,CASSDSEKSYNEQFF
TRBJ2-3,TRBD2,TRBV28,.,TGTGCCAGCAGACTAGCGGGAGGGCTTGAGGATACGCAGTATTTT,CASRLAGGLEDTQYF
TRBJ2-3,TRBD2,TRBV6-5,.,TGTGCCAGCAGAACCCTAGCGGGAGTGGATACGCAGTATTTT,CASRTLAGVDTQYF
TRBJ2-1,TRBD2,TRBV4-2,once,TGTGCCAGCAGCCCTCAGGGTAGCGGGGCATACAATGAGCAGTTCTTC,CASSPQGSGAYNEQFF
TRBJ1-1,.,TRBV5-6,.,TGTGCCAGCATGGTCGGGGGGCTGGCTGAAGCTTTCTTT,CASMVGGLAEAFF
TRBJ2-7,.,TRBV5-8,.,TGTGCCAGCAGCTTGGTAGCTAGTTCCTTCTCAGATTACGAGCAGTACTTC,CASSLVASSFSDYEQYF
TRBJ1-1,.,TRBV29-1,.,TGCAGCGTACTCCCAATAGAGGGGGTAACTGAAGCTTTCTTT,CSVLPIEGVTEAFF
TRBJ1-3,.,TRBV6-1,.,TGTGCCAGCAGTGAAGCGCGGAGCACTAGTCGAAACACCATATATTTT,CASSEARSTSRNTIYF
TRBJ1-1,.,TRBV6-5,.,TGTGCCAGCAGCCAGGGGACTGAAGCTTTCTTT,CASSQGTEAFF
TRBJ2-3,.,TRBV7-3,.,TGTGCCAGCAGCTTAGGGTCTAGGGATACGCAGTATTTT,CASSLGSRDTQYF
TRBJ1-1,.,TRBV5-1,.,TGCGCCAGCAGCTTGGCGGGACACTTGAACACTGAAGCTTTCTTT,CASSLAGHLNTEAFF
TRBJ2-1,.,TRBV19,.,TGTGCCAGCCGACGACAGTCCGCTTCCCACGAGCAGTTCTTC,CASRRQSASHEQFF
TRBJ1-2,.,TRBV28,.,TGTGCCAGCAGTTTTGGGATCGGAGGGGATGGCTACACCTTC,CASSFGIGGDGYTF
TRBJ1-3,.,TRBV11-1,once,TGTGCCAGCAGCTTAGAAGGCAGCGGTGGAAACACCATATATTTT,CASSLEGSGGNTIYF
TRBJ2-7,TRBD2,TRBV5-1,.,TGCGCCAGCAGCCCCCGCACTAGCGGGAGCTACGAGCAGTACTTC,CASSPRTSGSYEQYF
TRBJ1-6,TRBD1,TRBV25-1,.,TGTGCCAGCAGTTTCCAGACAGGGTTGAATTCACCCCTCCACTTT,CASSFQTGLNSPLHF
TRBJ1-1,.,TRBV18,.,TGTGCCAGCTCACCAGTGGGCAAAGCTTTCTTT,CASSPVGKAFF
TRBJ1-1,.,TRBV18,.,TGTGCCAGCTCACCACAGGGACTCTACACTGAAGCTTTCTTT,CASSPQGLYTEAFF
TRBJ1-4,.,TRBV4-3,.,TGCGCCAGCAGCCAAGAGCCCAGAACAACTAATGAAAAACTGTTTTTT,CASSQEPRTTNEKLFF
TRBJ2-3,.,TRBV27,.,TGTGCCAGCAGTTTTTGGGGTACTAGCACAGATACGCAGTATTTT,CASSFWGTSTDTQYF
TRBJ2-1,TRBD2,TRBV28,.,TGTGCCAGCAGTTTCTCTCGGGCGGGAGTCGCAAATGAGCAGTTCTTC,CASSFSRAGVANEQFF
TRBJ1-3,.,TRBV6-1,.,TGTGCCAGCAGTGAAGGTTACTCTGGAGACACCATATATTTT,CASSEGYSGDTIYF
TRBJ2-7,.,TRBV27,.,TGTGCCAGCAGTTTATCGAACAGGGCAGCCTACGAGCAGTACTTC,CASSLSNRAAYEQYF
TRBJ1-2,.,TRBV28,.,TGTGCCAGCAGTGAAAGGCGGGGCTATGGCTACACCTTC,CASSERRGYGYTF
TRBJ1-2,.,TRBV29-1,.,TGCAGCGTTAAGGACGGCGGGGGCTACACCTTC,CSVKDGGGYTF
TRBJ2-5,TRBD1,TRBV5-1,.,TGCGCCAGCAGCCAACAGGGGGCCGGGGAGACCCAGTACTTC,CASSQQGAGETQYF
TRBJ2-2,TRBD2,TRBV7-2,.,TGTGCCAGCAGCTCGACGGGACTAGCGGGACCCGGGGAGCTGTTTTTT,CASSSTGLAGPGELFF
TRBJ1-2,.,TRBV6-2/TRBV6-3,.,TGTGCCAGCAGTTACTCGAGTTCAGGGAACTATGGCTACACCTTC,CASSYSSSGNYGYTF
TRBJ2-1,.,TRBV5-3,few,TGTGCCAGAAGCACAAGGGGTAGCCTCAACTACAATGAGCAGTTCTTC,CARSTRGSLNYNEQFF
TRBJ2-7,.,TRBV7-9,.,TGTGCCAGCAGCCCCGGGACATTTGGGTACGAGCAGTACTTC,CASSPGTFGYEQYF
TRBJ1-5,.,TRBV5-1,.,TGCGCCAGCAGACTAGACTCCAGGGGCAATCAGCCCCAGCATTTT,CASRLDSRGNQPQHF
TRBJ1-1,.,TRBV6-6,.,TGTGCCAGCAGTTACCGGCTCTATCTGAACACTGAAGCTTTCTTT,CASSYRLYLNTEAFF
TRBJ1-6,.,TRBV4-3,.,TGCGCCAGCAGCCAAGAGCTTGATTCACCCCTCCACTTT,CASSQELDSPLHF
TRBJ1-1,TRBD1,TRBV6-5,.,TGTGCCAGCACCAAGACAGGGGGGAGCACTGAAGCTTTCTTT,CASTKTGGSTEAFF
TRBJ1-2,.,TRBV5-1,.,TGCGCCAGCCGTGGCGGGATATCCTATGGCTACACCTTC,CASRGGISYGYTF
TRBJ2-1,.,TRBV3-1/TRBV3-2,once,TGTGCCTCACGTAGGTGGAATGAGCAGTTCTTC,CASRRWNEQFF